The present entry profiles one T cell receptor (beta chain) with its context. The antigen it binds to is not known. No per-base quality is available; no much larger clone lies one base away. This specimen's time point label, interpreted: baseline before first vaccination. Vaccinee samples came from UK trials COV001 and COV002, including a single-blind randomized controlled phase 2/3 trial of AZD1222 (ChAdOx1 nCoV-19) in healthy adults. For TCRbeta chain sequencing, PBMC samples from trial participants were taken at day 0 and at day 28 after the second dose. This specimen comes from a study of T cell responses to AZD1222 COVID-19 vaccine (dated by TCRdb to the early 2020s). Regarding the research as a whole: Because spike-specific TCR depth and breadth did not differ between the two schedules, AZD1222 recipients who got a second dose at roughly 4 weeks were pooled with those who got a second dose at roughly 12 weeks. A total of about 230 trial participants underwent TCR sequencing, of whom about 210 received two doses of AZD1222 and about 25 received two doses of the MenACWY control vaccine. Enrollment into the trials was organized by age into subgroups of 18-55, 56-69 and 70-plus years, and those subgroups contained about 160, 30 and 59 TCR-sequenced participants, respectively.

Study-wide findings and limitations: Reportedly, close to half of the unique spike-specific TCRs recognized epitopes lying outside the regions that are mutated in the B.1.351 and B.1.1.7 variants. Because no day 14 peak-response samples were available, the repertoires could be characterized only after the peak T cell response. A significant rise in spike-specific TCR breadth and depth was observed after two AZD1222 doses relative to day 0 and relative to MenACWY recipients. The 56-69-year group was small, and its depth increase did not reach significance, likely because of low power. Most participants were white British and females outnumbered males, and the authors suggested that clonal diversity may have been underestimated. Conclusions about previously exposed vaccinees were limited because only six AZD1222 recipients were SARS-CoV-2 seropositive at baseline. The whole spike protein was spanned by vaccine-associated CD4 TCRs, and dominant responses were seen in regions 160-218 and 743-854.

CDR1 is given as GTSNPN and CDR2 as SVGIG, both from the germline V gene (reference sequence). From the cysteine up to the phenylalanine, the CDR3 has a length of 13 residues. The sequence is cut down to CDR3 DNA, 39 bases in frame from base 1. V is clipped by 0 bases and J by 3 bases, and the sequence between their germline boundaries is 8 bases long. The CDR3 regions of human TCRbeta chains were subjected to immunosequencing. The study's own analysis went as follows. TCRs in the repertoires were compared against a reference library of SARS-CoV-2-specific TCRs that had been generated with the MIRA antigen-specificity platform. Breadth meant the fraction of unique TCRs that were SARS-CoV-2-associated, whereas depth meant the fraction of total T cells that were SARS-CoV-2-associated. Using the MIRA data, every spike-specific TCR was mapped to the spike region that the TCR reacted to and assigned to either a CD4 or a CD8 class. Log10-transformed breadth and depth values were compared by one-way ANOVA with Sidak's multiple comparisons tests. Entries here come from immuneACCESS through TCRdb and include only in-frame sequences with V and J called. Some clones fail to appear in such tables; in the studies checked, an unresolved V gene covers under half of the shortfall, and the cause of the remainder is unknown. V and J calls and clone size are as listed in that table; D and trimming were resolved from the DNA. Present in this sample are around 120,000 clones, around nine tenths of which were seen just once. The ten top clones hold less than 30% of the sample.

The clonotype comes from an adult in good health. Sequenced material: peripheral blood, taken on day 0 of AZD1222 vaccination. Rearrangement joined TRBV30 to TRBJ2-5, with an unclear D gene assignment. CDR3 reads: CAWSVHDEETQYF. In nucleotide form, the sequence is TGTGCCTGGAGTGTACACGATGAAGAGACCCAGTACTTC.